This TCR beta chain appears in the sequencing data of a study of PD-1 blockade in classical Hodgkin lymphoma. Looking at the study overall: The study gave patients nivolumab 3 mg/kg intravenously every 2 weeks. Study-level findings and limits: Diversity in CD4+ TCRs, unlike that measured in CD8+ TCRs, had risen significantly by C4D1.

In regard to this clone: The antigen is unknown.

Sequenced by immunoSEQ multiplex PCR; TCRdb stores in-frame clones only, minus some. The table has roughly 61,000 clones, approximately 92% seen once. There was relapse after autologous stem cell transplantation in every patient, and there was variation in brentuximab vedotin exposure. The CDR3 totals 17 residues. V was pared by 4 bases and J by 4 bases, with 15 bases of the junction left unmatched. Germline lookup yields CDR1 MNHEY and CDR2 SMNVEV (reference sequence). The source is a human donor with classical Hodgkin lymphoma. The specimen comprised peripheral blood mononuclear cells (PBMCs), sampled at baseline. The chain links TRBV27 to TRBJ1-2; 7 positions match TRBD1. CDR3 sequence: CASSSLLTGKISYGYTF. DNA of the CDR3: TGTGCCAGCAGTTCTCTCCTGACAGGGAAAATTTCCTATGGCTACACCTTC.